This TCR beta chain originates from a study of sequential checkpoint blockade in melanoma. V lost 7 bases and J 6 bases, leaving 10 bases between the germline ends. The CDR3 is 11 residues long. Only in-frame clones appear in the TCRdb table, and some are missing; sequencing was by immunoSEQ multiplex PCR. The top ten clones hold around 16% of a sample with about 6,400 clones, about 19% of them seen once. Described treatment: randomized to nivolumab then ipilimumab (arm A) or the reverse (arm B). This receptor was taken from a human donor with melanoma. This chain links TRBV6-7 with TRBJ2-7; a possible D gene is TRBD1 (5 bases). TRBV6-7 is an ORF; its function is uncertain. Sequenced here: tumor tissue (inferred from file names), sampled from a patient given nivolumab and ipilimumab in sequence. In nucleotides, the CDR3 is TGTGCCAGCAACCAGGGTCTCGAGCAGTACTTC. This sequence encodes CASNQGLEQYF.